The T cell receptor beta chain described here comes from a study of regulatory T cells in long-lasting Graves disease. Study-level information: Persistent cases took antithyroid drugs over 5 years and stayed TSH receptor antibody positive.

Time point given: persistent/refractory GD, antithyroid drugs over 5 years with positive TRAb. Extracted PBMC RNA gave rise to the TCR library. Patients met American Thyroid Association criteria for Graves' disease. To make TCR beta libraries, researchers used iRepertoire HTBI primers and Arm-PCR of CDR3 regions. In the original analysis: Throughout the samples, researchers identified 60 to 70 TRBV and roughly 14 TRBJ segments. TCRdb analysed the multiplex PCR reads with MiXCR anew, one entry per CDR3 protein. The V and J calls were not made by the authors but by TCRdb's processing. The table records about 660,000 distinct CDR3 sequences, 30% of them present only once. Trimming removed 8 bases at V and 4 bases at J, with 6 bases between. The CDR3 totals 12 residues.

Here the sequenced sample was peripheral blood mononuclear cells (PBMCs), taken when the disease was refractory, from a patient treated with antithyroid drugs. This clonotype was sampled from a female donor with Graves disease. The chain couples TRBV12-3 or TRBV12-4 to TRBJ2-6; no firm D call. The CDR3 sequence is CASVGGANVLTF. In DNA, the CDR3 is TGTGCCAGCGTTGGCGGGGCCAACGTCCTGACTTTC.